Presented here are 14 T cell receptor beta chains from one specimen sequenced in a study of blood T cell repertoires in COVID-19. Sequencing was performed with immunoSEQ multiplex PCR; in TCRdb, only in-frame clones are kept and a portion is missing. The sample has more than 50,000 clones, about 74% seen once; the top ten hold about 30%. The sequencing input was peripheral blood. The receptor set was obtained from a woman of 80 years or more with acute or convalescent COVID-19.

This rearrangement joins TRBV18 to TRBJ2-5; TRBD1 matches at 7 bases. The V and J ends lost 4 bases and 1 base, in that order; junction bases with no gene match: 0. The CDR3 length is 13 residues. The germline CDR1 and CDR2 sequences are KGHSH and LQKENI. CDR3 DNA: TGTGCCAGCTCACAGGGGGCCCAAGAGACCCAGTACTTC. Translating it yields CASSQGAQETQYF.

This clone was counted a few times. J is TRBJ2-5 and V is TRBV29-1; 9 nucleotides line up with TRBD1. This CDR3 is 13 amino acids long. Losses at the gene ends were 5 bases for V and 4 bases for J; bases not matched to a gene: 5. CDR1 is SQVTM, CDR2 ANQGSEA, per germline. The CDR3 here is CSVTDRGGETQYF. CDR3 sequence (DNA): TGCAGCGTTACCGACAGGGGGGGAGAGACCCAGTACTTC.

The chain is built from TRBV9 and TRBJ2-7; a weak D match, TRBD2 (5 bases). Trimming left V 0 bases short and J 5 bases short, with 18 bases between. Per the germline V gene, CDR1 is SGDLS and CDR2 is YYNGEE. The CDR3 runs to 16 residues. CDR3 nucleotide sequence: TGTGCCAGCAGCGTAGGTGGAGCGGACCCTGGAGACGAGCAGTACTTC. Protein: CASSVGGADPGDEQYF. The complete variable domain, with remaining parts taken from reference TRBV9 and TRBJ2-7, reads DSGVTQTPKHLITATGQRVTLRCSPRSGDLSVYWYQQSLDQGLQFLIQYYNGEERAKGNILERFSAQQFPDLHSELNLSSLELGDSALYFCASSVGGADPGDEQYFGPGTRLTVT.

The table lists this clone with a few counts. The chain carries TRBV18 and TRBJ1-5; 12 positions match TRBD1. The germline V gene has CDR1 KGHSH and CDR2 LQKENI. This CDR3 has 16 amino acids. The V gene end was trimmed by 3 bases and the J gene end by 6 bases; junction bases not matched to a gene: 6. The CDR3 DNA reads TGTGCCAGCTCACCCTCCGGGACAGGGGGCTCTCAGCCCCAGCATTTT. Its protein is CASSPSGTGGSQPQHF. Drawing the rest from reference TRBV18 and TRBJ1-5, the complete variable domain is NAGVMQNPRHLVRRRGQEARLRCSPMKGHSHVYWYRQLPEEGLKFMVYLQKENIIDESGMPKERFSAEFPKEGPSILRIQQVVRGDSAAYFCASSPSGTGGSQPQHFGDGTRLSIL.

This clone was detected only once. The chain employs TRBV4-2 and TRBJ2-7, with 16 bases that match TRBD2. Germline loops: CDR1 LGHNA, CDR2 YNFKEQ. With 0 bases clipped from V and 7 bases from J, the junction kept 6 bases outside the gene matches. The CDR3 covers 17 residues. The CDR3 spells CASSQDGTSGREQEQYF. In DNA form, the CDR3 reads TGTGCCAGCAGCCAAGATGGGACTAGCGGGAGGGAGCAAGAGCAGTACTTC.

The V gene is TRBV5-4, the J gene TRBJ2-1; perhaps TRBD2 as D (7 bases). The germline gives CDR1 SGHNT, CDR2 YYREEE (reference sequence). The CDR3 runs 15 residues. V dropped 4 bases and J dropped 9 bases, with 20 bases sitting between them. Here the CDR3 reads CASSRLTGGGGEQFF. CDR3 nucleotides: TGTGCCAGCAGCCGTCTGACAGGAGGCGGGGGTGAGCAGTTCTTC.

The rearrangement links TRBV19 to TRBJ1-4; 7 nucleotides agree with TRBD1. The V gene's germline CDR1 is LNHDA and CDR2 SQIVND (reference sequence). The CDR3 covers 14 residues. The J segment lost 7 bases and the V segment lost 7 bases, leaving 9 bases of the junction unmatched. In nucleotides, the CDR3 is TGTGCCAGTACCGACAGGGCCGTAACTGAAAAACTGTTTTTT. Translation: CASTDRAVTEKLFF.

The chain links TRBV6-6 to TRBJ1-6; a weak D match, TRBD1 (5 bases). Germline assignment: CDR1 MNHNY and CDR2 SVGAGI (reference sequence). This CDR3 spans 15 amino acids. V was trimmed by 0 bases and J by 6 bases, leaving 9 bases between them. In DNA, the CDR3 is TGTGCCAGCAGTTACTCTGGCAGGGCTAATTCACCCCTCCACTTT. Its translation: CASSYSGRANSPLHF.

The CDR3 protein is CASSTILGGQPQHF. The CDR3 DNA reads as TGTGCCAGCAGCACTATCCTGGGGGGTCAGCCCCAGCATTTT. The chain couples TRBV27 to TRBJ1-5; weak D call: TRBD1 (5 bases). The CDR3 has 14 residues. V was pared by 6 bases and J by 6 bases, with 15 bases between. Per germline, CDR1 MNHEY and CDR2 SMNVEV (reference sequence).

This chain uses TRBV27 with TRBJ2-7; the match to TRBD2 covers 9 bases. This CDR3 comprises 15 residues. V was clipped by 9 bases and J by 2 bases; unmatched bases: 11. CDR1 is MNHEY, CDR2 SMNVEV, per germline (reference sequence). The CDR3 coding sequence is TGTGCCAGACTAAATCACGCTAGCGGGACCTACGAGCAGTACTTC. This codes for CARLNHASGTYEQYF.

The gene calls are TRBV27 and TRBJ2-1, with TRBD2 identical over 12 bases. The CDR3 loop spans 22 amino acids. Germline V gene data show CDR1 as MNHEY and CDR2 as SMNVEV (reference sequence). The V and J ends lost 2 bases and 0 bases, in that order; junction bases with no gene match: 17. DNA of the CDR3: TGTGCCAGCAGTTTAGAGGGATCGGGGACTAGCGGGTTCTGGAGCTCCTACAATGAGCAGTTCTTC. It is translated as CASSLEGSGTSGFWSSYNEQFF.

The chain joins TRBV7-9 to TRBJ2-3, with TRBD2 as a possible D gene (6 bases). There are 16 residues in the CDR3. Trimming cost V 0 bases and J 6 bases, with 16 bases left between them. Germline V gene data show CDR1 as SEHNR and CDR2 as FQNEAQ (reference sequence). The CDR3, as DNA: TGTGCCAGCAGCTTAGCGCTTTCGGGGGAATCGGATACGCAGTATTTT. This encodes CASSLALSGESDTQYF.

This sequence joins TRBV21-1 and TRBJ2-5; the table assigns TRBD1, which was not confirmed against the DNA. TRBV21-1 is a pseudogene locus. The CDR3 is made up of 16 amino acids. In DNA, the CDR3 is TGTGCCAGCAGCAAAGAGTTCAGGGGGTGGCAAGAGACCCAGTACTTC. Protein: CASSKEFRGWQETQYF.

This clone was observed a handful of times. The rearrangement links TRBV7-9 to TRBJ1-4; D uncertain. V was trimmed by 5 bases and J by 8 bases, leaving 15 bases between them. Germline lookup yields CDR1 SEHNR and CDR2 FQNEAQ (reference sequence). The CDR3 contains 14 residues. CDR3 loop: CASSRLQTGEKLFF. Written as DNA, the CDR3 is TGTGCCAGCAGCCGGCTTCAAACCGGGGAAAAACTGTTTTTT.